These 14 T cell receptor beta chains came from one sample sequenced in a study of early T cells in non-severe SARS-CoV-2 infection. In TCRdb, the 5' RACE reads were re-called with MiXCR into one record per CDR3 protein. The sample lists 65,000 to 85,000 distinct CDR3 sequences, approximately 9.1% seen once, with around 15% in the top ten. Sequenced here: whole blood, sampled at baseline. The receptors were gathered from an adult who was a healthcare worker with PCR-confirmed SARS-CoV-2 infection or an uninfected control (not recorded which).

J is TRBJ2-5 and V is TRBV9; D may be TRBD2 (5 bases). Trimming removed 0 bases at V and 1 base at J, with 13 bases between. The CDR3 spans 16 residues. The germline gives CDR1 SGDLS, CDR2 YYNGEE. Written as DNA, the CDR3 is TGTGCCAGCAGCGTAGCCGTGGAGGTTGCCCAAGAGACCCAGTACTTC. It translates to CASSVAVEVAQETQYF.

The genes are TRBV9 and TRBJ1-3, with D possibly being TRBD1 (5 bases). Trimming removed 0 bases at V and 0 bases at J, with 16 bases between. In germline, CDR1 is SGDLS, CDR2 YYNGEE. The CDR3 has 18 residues. The CDR3 coding sequence is TGTGCCAGCAGCGTAGGGCTCGACAGCCAACACTCTGGAAACACCATATATTTT. It is translated as CASSVGLDSQHSGNTIYF. Full variable domain (rest looked up from reference TRBV9 and TRBJ1-3): DSGVTQTPKHLITATGQRVTLRCSPRSGDLSVYWYQQSLDQGLQFLIQYYNGEERAKGNILERFSAQQFPDLHSELNLSSLELGDSALYFCASSVGLDSQHSGNTIYFGEGSWLTVV.

The V and J genes are TRBV2 and TRBJ2-5; maybe TRBD1 (5 bases). The germline gives CDR1 SNHLY, CDR2 FYNNEI. This CDR3 contains 13 residues. The V end was cut by 7 bases, the J end by 0 bases, with 9 bases between. DNA of the CDR3: TGTGCCAGCATTGCGGACAACCAAGAGACCCAGTACTTC. Amino acids: CASIADNQETQYF.

In the case of this clonotype: Given a much more abundant clone one base away, this may be a read error. The genes are TRBV28 and TRBJ1-3; 11 bases align to TRBD1. The germline CDR1 and CDR2 sequences are MDHEN and SYDVKM. CDR3 length: 16 residues. The CDR3 DNA is TGTGTCAGCACCTGGACAGGGGGCGTCTCTGGAAACACCATATATTTT. Amino acid sequence: CVSTWTGGVSGNTIYF.

This clonotype showed up many times. The chain couples TRBV4-3 to TRBJ2-7; D is uncertain. The CDR3 totals 15 residues. Germline CDR1 LGHNA, CDR2 YSLEER. The V end lost 0 bases, the J end lost 2 bases, and 11 bases lay between the germline ends. CDR3 nucleotide sequence: TGCGCCAGCAGCCAAGACAGGCTCCCGACCTACGAGCAGTACTTC. Translation gives CASSQDRLPTYEQYF.

As DNA, the CDR3 is TGTGCCAGCAGTCCCCGGGAGTTCGACACCGGGGAGCTGTTTTTT. Its protein is CASSPREFDTGELFF. The rearrangement uses TRBV28 and TRBJ2-2; D possibly corresponds to TRBD2 (6 bases). This CDR3 is built from 15 residues. Trimming removed 5 bases from V and 3 bases from J, with 13 bases in between. CDR1 MDHEN and CDR2 SYDVKM come from the germline V gene. The full variable domain, in which reference TRBV28 and TRBJ2-2 provide the parts outside the CDR3, is DVKVTQSSRYLVKRTGEKVFLECVQDMDHENMFWYRQDPGLGLRLIYFSYDVKMKEKGDIPEGYSVSREKKERFSLILESASTNQTSMYLCASSPREFDTGELFFGEGSRLTVL.

The chain joins TRBV5-1 to TRBJ1-4; D remains ambiguous. Germline CDR1 reads SGHRS; CDR2 reads YFSETQ. There are 14 residues in the CDR3. The ends were cut back, 4 bases at V and 6 bases at J, with 13 bases in the middle. Here the CDR3 DNA reads TGCGCCAGCAGCCTCGGACCGGAGTATGAAAAACTGTTTTTT. Protein sequence: CASSLGPEYEKLFF. The whole variable domain, filled in from reference TRBV5-1 and TRBJ1-4, reads KAGVTQTPRYLIKTRGQQVTLSCSPISGHRSVSWYQQTPGQGLQFLFEYFSETQRNKGNFPGRFSGRQFSNSRSEMNVSTLELGDSALYLCASSLGPEYEKLFFGSGTQLSVL.

This clonotype was seen ten or more times. This chain links TRBV29-1 with TRBJ1-2; 8 nucleotides agree with TRBD1. After removal of 3 bases from V and 3 bases from J, the junction contained 6 bases not matched to a gene. The CDR3 totals 14 residues. Germline lookup yields CDR1 SQVTM and CDR2 ANQGSEA. The CDR3 protein is CSVDDRGAHYGYTF. CDR3 sequence (DNA): TGCAGCGTTGATGACAGGGGTGCGCACTATGGCTACACCTTC.

The J gene is TRBJ2-3, the V gene TRBV7-2, with a tentative D call TRBD1 (5 bases). V lost 3 bases and J 2 bases, leaving 15 bases between the germline ends. The CDR3 consists of 16 residues. CDR1 and CDR2 (germline): SGHTA, FQGNSA. The CDR3 nucleotides are TGTGCCAGCAGCTTCATGCAGGGAATGGCCACAGATACGCAGTATTTT. Its translation: CASSFMQGMATDTQYF.

This clonotype has a handful of counts. V and J are TRBV28 and TRBJ2-5, with a tentative D call TRBD1 (5 bases). CDR3 size: 14 residues. V gave up 6 bases and J gave up 2 bases, with 13 bases separating them. Germline values: CDR1 MDHEN, CDR2 SYDVKM. CDR3 in amino acids: CASSQDSRQETQYF. The DNA of the CDR3 is TGTGCCAGCAGCCAAGACAGTAGACAAGAGACCCAGTACTTC.

This clonotype was seen more than once but under ten times. The chain combines TRBV11-2 with TRBJ2-5; D gene uncertain. V lost 1 base and J 4 bases, leaving 16 bases between the germline ends. The CDR3 runs 16 residues. Looked up from germline, CDR1 is SGHAT and CDR2 is FQNNGV. The DNA for the CDR3 is TGTGCCAGCAGCTTAGGTTGGGCGGACGCCCGAGAGACCCAGTACTTC. Translating it yields CASSLGWADARETQYF. Using reference TRBV11-2 and TRBJ2-5 for the parts outside the CDR3, the full variable domain is EAGVAQSPRYKIIEKRQSVAFWCNPISGHATLYWYQQILGQGPKLLIQFQNNGVVDDSQLPKDRFSAERLKGVDSTLKIQPAKLEDSAVYLCASSLGWADARETQYFGPGTRLLVL.

This clonotype has at least ten counts. This chain joins TRBV19 and TRBJ2-2; 7 positions match TRBD2. The CDR3 sequence is 16 residues long. Germline-derived CDR1 and CDR2 are LNHDA and SQIVND (reference sequence). V lost 7 bases, J lost 1 base, and 9 bases stayed unmatched. The CDR3 sequence is CASTGRGRVNTGELFF. The CDR3 DNA reads as TGTGCCAGTACTGGGAGGGGCAGGGTGAACACCGGGGAGCTGTTTTTT.

The chain combines TRBV29-1 with TRBJ2-7; D remains unclear. Germline V gene lookup returns CDR1 SQVTM and CDR2 ANQGSEA. Trimming took off 7 bases at V and 1 base at J, with 11 bases between the two ends. The CDR3 runs to 12 residues. The CDR3 nucleotides are TGCAGCGCGGGCCCTACTTCCTACGAGCAGTACTTC. As protein: CSAGPTSYEQYF.

This clonotype was recorded many times. This sequence joins TRBV6-4 and TRBJ1-1, with D perhaps matching TRBD1 (5 bases). V lost 0 bases and J 5 bases, leaving 10 bases between the germline ends. The length of the CDR3 is 14 residues. The germline V gene encodes CDR1 MRHNA and CDR2 SNTAGT. DNA for the CDR3: TGTGCCAGCAGTGACTCGAGCAGGGCAACTGAAGCTTTCTTT. Translated: CASSDSSRATEAFF.